The 22 T cell receptor beta chains below all came from one sample that was sequenced in a study of technical replicates of blood from several donors. Measured with immunoSEQ multiplex PCR; TCRdb has only the in-frame clones, and not every one. The top ten hold around 0.2% of the sample, which has over 70,000 clones, 96% seen once. The specimen sequenced was T cells isolated from PBMCs. The source is a human donor in good health.

This clone was seen once. The genes are TRBV25-1 and TRBJ2-1; tentative D call: TRBD1 (6 bases). The germline gives CDR1 MGHDK, CDR2 SYGVNS. This CDR3 has 14 residues. V lost 1 base and J lost 6, with 10 bases in between. DNA for the CDR3: TGTGCCAGCAGTGAATTGGGGACACTCAATGAGCAGTTCTTC. The encoded protein is CASSELGTLNEQFF. The full variable domain, with the rest looked up from reference TRBV25-1 and TRBJ2-1, is EADIYQTPRYLVIGTGKKITLECSQTMGHDKMYWYQQDPGMELHLIHYSYGVNSTEKGDLSSESTVSRIRTEHFPLTLESARPSHTSQYLCASSELGTLNEQFFGPGTRLTVL.

This clone appeared once. The gene calls are TRBV28 and TRBJ2-6, with D possibly matching TRBD1 (5 bases). Trimming cost V 2 bases and J 3 bases, with 5 bases left between them. Germline V gene lookup returns CDR1 MDHEN and CDR2 SYDVKM. The CDR3 is 14 residues long. The CDR3 coding sequence is TGTGCCAGCAGTTTACAGGGTGGGGCCAACGTCCTGACTTTC. Its protein product is CASSLQGGANVLTF.

The J gene is TRBJ2-7, the V gene TRBV18; TRBD1 matches at 7 bases. The CDR3 is 13 residues long. Losses at the gene ends were 6 bases for V and 0 bases for J; bases not matched to a gene: 2. Germline CDR1 and CDR2: KGHSH and LQKENI. The CDR3 is CASSGDSSYEQYF. In nucleotides, the CDR3 is TGTGCCAGCTCGGGGGACAGCTCCTACGAGCAGTACTTC.

This clone was observed a few times. The chain joins TRBV10-1 to TRBJ1-2; tentative D call: TRBD1 (5 bases). CDR1 is WNHNN and CDR2 is SYGVQD in the germline V gene (reference sequence). V lost 4 bases and J 7 bases, leaving 16 bases between the germline ends. The CDR3 covers 14 residues. Written as DNA, the CDR3 is TGCGCCAGCAGTGCTTTTCGAGACGGGGGTGGCTACACCTTC. It translates to CASSAFRDGGGYTF.

The chain combines TRBV2 with TRBJ2-2; no clear D gene. Germline V gene sequence: CDR1 SNHLY, CDR2 FYNNEI. Trimming took off 5 bases at V and 7 bases at J, with 11 bases between the two ends. This CDR3 has 13 amino acids. The CDR3 reads CASSFREDGELFF. The CDR3 region has the DNA TGTGCCAGCAGTTTCCGAGAGGACGGGGAGCTGTTTTTT.

The V gene is TRBV10-3, the J gene TRBJ2-5, with 10 bases lining up with TRBD2. Germline CDR1 reads ENHRY; CDR2 reads SYGVKD. The J segment lost 5 bases and the V segment lost 4 bases, leaving 10 bases of the junction unmatched. This CDR3 is built from 16 residues. CDR3 nucleotides: TGTGCCATCAGTGGAAGGCCTAGCGGGGGAGATGAGACCCAGTACTTC. Amino acids: CAISGRPSGGDETQYF.

The chain is built from TRBV7-9 and TRBJ2-7; 7 bases match TRBD1. The germline CDR1 and CDR2 sequences are SEHNR and FQNEAQ (reference sequence). V gave up 2 bases and J gave up 6 bases; unmatched junction bases: 10. This CDR3 region has 15 residues. In DNA form, the CDR3 reads TGTGCCAGCAGCTTATATTCTAGGGGGCTCATCGAGCAGTACTTC. Translation gives CASSLYSRGLIEQYF.

This clone has a single count. This rearrangement joins TRBV4-2 to TRBJ2-7; 8 bases agree with TRBD2. This CDR3 is 15 amino acids long. J gave up 4 bases and V 0 bases, and 5 bases lay outside the gene matches. CDR1 and CDR2 from the germline V gene are LGHNA and YNFKEQ. The CDR3 loop reads CASSQEAGGHYEQYF. In DNA, the CDR3 is TGTGCCAGCAGCCAAGAGGCGGGGGGCCATTACGAGCAGTACTTC.

The chain couples TRBV5-5 to TRBJ1-5; D unresolved. The CDR3 covers 14 residues. Per the germline V gene, CDR1 is SGHKS and CDR2 is YYEKEE (reference sequence). V lost 2 bases and J lost 4, with 10 bases in between. CDR3 in DNA: TGTGCCAGCAGCTTCGGGTCTAGTAATCAGCCCCAGCATTTT. Encoded protein: CASSFGSSNQPQHF.

V and J are TRBV19 and TRBJ1-1; D is uncertain. V lost 3 bases, J lost 0 bases, and 20 bases lay in between. From germline, CDR1 is LNHDA and CDR2 SQIVND (reference sequence). The CDR3 length is 18 residues. CDR3 sequence (DNA): TGTGCCAGTAGTATGGGTAGATCCTTCGGGAGTATGAACACTGAAGCTTTCTTT. Protein: CASSMGRSFGSMNTEAFF. The full variable domain, its missing parts supplied by reference TRBV19 and TRBJ1-1, is DGGITQSPKYLFRKEGQNVTLSCEQNLNHDAMYWYRQDPGQGLRLIYYSQIVNDFQKGDIAEGYSVSREKKESFPLTVTSAQKNPTAFYLCASSMGRSFGSMNTEAFFGQGTRLTVV.

The V call is TRBV11-2, the J call TRBJ1-4, with D hard to call. The CDR3 is 14 residues long. The germline V and J ends were trimmed by 0 bases and 14 bases, with 16 bases remaining between them. CDR1 SGHAT and CDR2 FQNNGV come from the germline V gene. Here the CDR3 DNA reads TGTGCCAGCAGCTTAGATTTCGGAGGGATAAGGCTGTTTTTT. Protein: CASSLDFGGIRLFF.

This chain connects TRBV5-1 to TRBJ1-5; maybe TRBD1 (5 bases). Between the trimmed V and J ends, which lost 2 bases and 1 base, there was a span of 16 bases. This CDR3 has 17 residues. Germline CDR1 is SGHRS and CDR2 is YFSETQ. CDR3: CASSFSPRGTSNQPQHF. The CDR3 DNA sequence: TGCGCCAGCAGCTTTTCGCCTAGGGGAACGAGCAATCAGCCCCAGCATTTT.

This sequence joins TRBV29-1 and TRBJ2-1, with 7 bases matching TRBD1. V lost 6 bases, J lost 0 bases, and 8 bases stayed unmatched. The CDR3 has 15 amino acids. Germline V gene sequence: CDR1 SQVTM, CDR2 ANQGSEA. CDR3 sequence (DNA): TGCAGCGTGGGGGCAGGGGGTAGCTCCTACAATGAGCAGTTCTTC. Amino acids: CSVGAGGSSYNEQFF.

The V call is TRBV13, the J call TRBJ1-1; TRBD1 matches 8 bases. The CDR3 is 15 amino acids. Germline CDR1 is PRHDT and CDR2 is FYEKMQ (reference sequence). Trimming removed 5 bases from V and 0 bases from J; junction bases left unmatched: 5. For the CDR3, the DNA is TGTGCCAGCAGCCGGGACAGGTACATGAACACTGAAGCTTTCTTT. Its translation is CASSRDRYMNTEAFF.

The chain combines TRBV10-3 with TRBJ2-3, with D possibly TRBD1 on 6 matching bases. The ends were cut back, 2 bases at V and 4 bases at J, with 10 bases in the middle. Germline V CDR1 and CDR2: ENHRY, SYGVKD. The CDR3 runs 14 residues. In DNA form, the CDR3 reads TGTGCCATCAGTGAGACCAGGGGCCCAGATACGCAGTATTTT. It specifies CAISETRGPDTQYF.

V is TRBV5-8 and J is TRBJ1-2; possibly TRBD1 for D (6 bases). Trimming cost V 1 base and J 4 bases, with 14 bases left between them. This CDR3 spans 15 amino acids. Germline assignment: CDR1 SGHTS and CDR2 YDEGEE. The CDR3, as DNA: TGTGCCAGCAGCTTGAATTTGGGGGCAGCCTATGGCTACACCTTC. It translates to CASSLNLGAAYGYTF.

The chain employs TRBV2 and TRBJ2-1; 7 nucleotides match TRBD2. The V gene's germline CDR1 is SNHLY and CDR2 FYNNEI. The CDR3 covers 15 residues. Losses at the gene ends were 2 bases for V and 0 bases for J; bases not matched to a gene: 1. CDR3 coding DNA: TGTGCCAGCAGTGAATCGGGAGGCTCCTACAATGAGCAGTTCTTC. Translated: CASSESGGSYNEQFF.

The chain combines TRBV27 with TRBJ1-4; 7 bases match TRBD1. Trimming took 4 bases from V and 11 from J; bases not matched to a gene: 10. This CDR3 has 14 residues. Germline CDR1 and CDR2: MNHEY and SMNVEV (reference sequence). The chain's CDR3 is CASSSSRDSFKLFF. DNA for the CDR3: TGTGCCAGCAGTTCGTCCCGGGACAGCTTTAAACTGTTTTTT.

CDR3 nucleotide sequence: TGCGCCAGCAGCCAAGATCCTAGCGGGACCTACAATGAGCAGTTCTTC. It codes for CASSQDPSGTYNEQFF. This chain uses TRBV4-1 with TRBJ2-1; 9 nucleotides align to TRBD2. Germline CDR1 is MGHRA and CDR2 is YSYEKL. Trimming cost V 0 bases and J 2 bases; bases outside gene matches: 2. The CDR3 runs to 16 residues.

The gene calls are TRBV6-1 and TRBJ1-1, with D possibly being TRBD1 (6 bases). This CDR3 comprises 14 residues. V was shortened by 2 bases and J by 2 bases, with 9 bases between the two germline ends. CDR1 and CDR2 (germline): MNHNS, SASEGT. CDR3 nucleotide sequence: TGTGCCAGCAGTGAATGGGGGCTAAACACTGAAGCTTTCTTT. This sequence encodes CASSEWGLNTEAFF.

The J gene is TRBJ2-5, the V gene TRBV4-1, with 10 nucleotides matching TRBD2. The CDR3 totals 15 residues. V lost 5 bases and J lost 6; bases outside the gene matches: 9. CDR1 and CDR2 from the germline V gene are MGHRA and YSYEKL. CDR3: CASSYERGGRQTQYF. The CDR3 nucleotides are TGCGCCAGCAGCTACGAGCGGGGGGGCCGGCAGACCCAGTACTTC.

The chain recombines TRBV28 with TRBJ1-4; possible D gene TRBD1, 5 bases. CDR1 is MDHEN, CDR2 SYDVKM, per germline. This CDR3 is 16 amino acids long. The ends were cut back, 6 bases at V and 6 bases at J, with 20 bases in the middle. In DNA form, the CDR3 reads TGTGCCAGCAGCCGCCGGGGGGGAGGGGTAGATGAAAAACTGTTTTTT. Translated: CASSRRGGGVDEKLFF.